This is a list of T cell receptor beta chains from one sample in a study of identical twins. Via MiXCR, TCRdb re-called the 5' RACE reads, giving one row per CDR3 protein. The sample consists of 550,000 to 800,000 distinct CDR3 sequences, under 8.5% of them appearing once. This sample was also put to use in a study of yellow fever vaccine responses in identical twins.

The sequencing input was PBMCs. These receptor sequences come from a young woman in good health. Both conserved end residues are part of each CDR3. A D gene is named only where the DNA matches it firmly. Not every row has a clone size; where given, it reads once, few, many or a size class.

j_gene,d_gene,v_gene,abundance,CDR3nt,CDR3aa
TRBJ2-1,TRBD2,TRBV27,many,TGTGCCAGCAGTCCCGGACTAGCGGGGGGGCCGGTCGATGAGCAGTTCTTC,CASSPGLAGGPVDEQFF
TRBJ2-4,.,TRBV7-9,.,TGTGCCAGCAGCCCTCGCCAGATAGCCAAAAACATTCAGTACTTC,CASSPRQIAKNIQYF
TRBJ1-1,TRBD1,TRBV9,many,TGTGCCAGCAGCGCGACAGGGAGCGAGGCTTTCTTT,CASSATGSEAFF
TRBJ2-5,TRBD1,TRBV5-1,few,TGCGCCAGCAAAACCGGGACAGAAGTTCAAGAGACCCAGTACTTC,CASKTGTEVQETQYF
TRBJ2-7,.,TRBV5-1,few,TGCGCCAGCAGCTTGGGGGGGGGCGGAGGCTACGAGCAGTACTTC,CASSLGGGGGYEQYF
TRBJ2-7,TRBD2,TRBV20-1,.,TGCAGTGCCATACTAGCGGGAGGGCCCTACGAGCAGTACTTC,CSAILAGGPYEQYF
TRBJ2-7,TRBD1,TRBV29-1,few,TGCAGCGTTTCTTCCGGGACAGGGGGCTACGAGCAGTACTTC,CSVSSGTGGYEQYF
TRBJ1-2,.,TRBV2,many,TGTGCCAGCAGTTGGGGCAGCTACTATGGCTACACCTTC,CASSWGSYYGYTF
TRBJ2-5,.,TRBV5-4,.,TGTGCCAGCAGCGTTGTTGTGGGGCGGCGAGAGACCCAGTACTTC,CASSVVVGRRETQYF
TRBJ2-1,.,TRBV6-1,many,TGTGCCAGCAGGGATACAGTGTACAATGAGCAGTTCTTC,CASRDTVYNEQFF
TRBJ1-2,.,TRBV25-1,few,TGTGCCAGCAGTGAACACCATAACTATGGCTACACCTTC,CASSEHHNYGYTF
TRBJ2-6,.,TRBV20-1,.,TGCAGTGCTATTCCTCCCTCTGGGGCCAACGTCCTGACTTTC,CSAIPPSGANVLTF
TRBJ1-2,TRBD1,TRBV27,.,TGTGCCAGCAGTCCGACAGGGCTACTCTATGGCTACACCTTC,CASSPTGLLYGYTF
TRBJ2-1,TRBD1,TRBV28,many,TGTGCCAGCAGCACAGGGGGCTCCTACAATGAGCAGTTCTTC,CASSTGGSYNEQFF
TRBJ2-5,TRBD2,TRBV5-5,few,TGTGCCAGCAGCTTGAGGGAGGGGTCCCCTCATGGGGAGACCCAGTACTTC,CASSLREGSPHGETQYF
TRBJ1-2,TRBD1,TRBV12-3/TRBV12-4,many,TGTGCCAGCAGTCCCCGGACAGGGCCTAGTGGCTACACCTTC,CASSPRTGPSGYTF
TRBJ2-1,TRBD2,TRBV28,few,TGTGCCAGCAGTTTAATGAGCGGGGGGTTTTACAATGAGCAGTTCTTC,CASSLMSGGFYNEQFF
TRBJ2-1,.,TRBV12-3/TRBV12-4,few,TGTGCCAGCAGTTTTTTTAGCGGAGACAATGAGCAGTTCTTC,CASSFFSGDNEQFF
TRBJ2-1,.,TRBV20-1,many,TGCAGTGCTAAAGCCCAACGGGAAGTGGTGGGTGAGCAGTTCTTC,CSAKAQREVVGEQFF
TRBJ2-5,TRBD2,TRBV29-1,many,TGCAGCACCGAGCGGGAGGGGCGGGAGACCCAGTACTTC,CSTEREGRETQYF
TRBJ2-2,TRBD1,TRBV7-9,few,TGTGCCAGCAGCGAGGGGGCACAGGACACCGGGGAGCTGTTTTTT,CASSEGAQDTGELFF
TRBJ2-3,.,TRBV10-3,many,TGTGCCGCTGGACGGGGCACAGATACGCAGTATTTT,CAAGRGTDTQYF
TRBJ2-1,.,TRBV24-1,.,TGTGCCACCAGTGAGGTAATCGGTGAGCAGTTCTTC,CATSEVIGEQFF
TRBJ2-7,.,TRBV12-3/TRBV12-4,.,TGTGCCAGCAGCTACGACAGGACCTACGAGCAGTACTTC,CASSYDRTYEQYF
TRBJ1-3,.,TRBV11-2,.,TGTGCCAGCAGCTTAAGTACTAGCTCTGGAAACACCATATATTTT,CASSLSTSSGNTIYF
TRBJ2-7,.,TRBV11-2,few,TGTGCCAGCAGCTTAAGACCCCCGGCGCGGGGCTACGAGCAGTACTTC,CASSLRPPARGYEQYF
TRBJ2-6,.,TRBV2,few,TGTGCCAGCAGTGAAGTGTACTCTGGGGCCAACGTCCTGACTTTC,CASSEVYSGANVLTF
TRBJ1-2,.,TRBV3-1,many,TGTGCCAGCAGCCAAGGCATGGCAGGCGACTATGGCTACACCTTC,CASSQGMAGDYGYTF
TRBJ2-3,TRBD1,TRBV24-1,.,TGTGCCACCAGTGACCAGGACAGGGGAACAGATACGCAGTATTTT,CATSDQDRGTDTQYF
TRBJ2-1,.,TRBV29-1,many,TGCAGCGTTGAAGTTGACCGCACCTACAATGAGCAGTTCTTC,CSVEVDRTYNEQFF
TRBJ2-7,.,TRBV20-1,.,TGCAGTGCTAGAGATATAGGGGAGAGCTCCTACGAGCAGTACTTC,CSARDIGESSYEQYF
TRBJ1-5,.,TRBV12-3/TRBV12-4,.,TGTGCCAGCAGTTTCCGGAGGGGCAATCAGCCCCAGCATTTT,CASSFRRGNQPQHF
TRBJ2-1,TRBD1,TRBV28,.,TGTGCCAGCAGACAGGGGGCGCGTAATGAGCAGTTCTTC,CASRQGARNEQFF